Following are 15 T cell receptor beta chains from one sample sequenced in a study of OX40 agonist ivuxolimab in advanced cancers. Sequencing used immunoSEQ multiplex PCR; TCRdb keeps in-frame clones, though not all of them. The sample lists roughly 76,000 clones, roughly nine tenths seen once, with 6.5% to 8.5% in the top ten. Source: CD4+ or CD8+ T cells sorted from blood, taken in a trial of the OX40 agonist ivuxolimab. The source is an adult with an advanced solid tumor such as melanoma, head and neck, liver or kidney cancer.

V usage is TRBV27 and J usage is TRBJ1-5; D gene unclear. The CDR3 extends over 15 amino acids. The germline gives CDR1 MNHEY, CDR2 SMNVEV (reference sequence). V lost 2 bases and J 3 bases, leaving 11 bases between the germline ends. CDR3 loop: CASSLRISANQPQHF. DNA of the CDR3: TGTGCCAGCAGTTTAAGGATTAGCGCCAATCAGCCCCAGCATTTT.

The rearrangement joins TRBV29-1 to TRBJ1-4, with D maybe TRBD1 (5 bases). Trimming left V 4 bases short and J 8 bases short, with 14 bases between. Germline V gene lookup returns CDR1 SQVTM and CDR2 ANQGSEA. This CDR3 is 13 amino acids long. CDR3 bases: TGCAGCGTTGGTGGGGCAGCGGGGGAAAAACTGTTTTTT. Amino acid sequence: CSVGGAAGEKLFF.

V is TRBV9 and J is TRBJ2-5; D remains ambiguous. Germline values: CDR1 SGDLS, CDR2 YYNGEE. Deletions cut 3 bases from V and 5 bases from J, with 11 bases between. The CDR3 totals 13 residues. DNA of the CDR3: TGTGCCAGCAGCGCCAACTACCCGGAGACCCAGTACTTC. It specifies CASSANYPETQYF.

CDR3 DNA sequence: TGTGCCAGCAGCTTAGGCGACAGGGGAATGAGTAACTATGGCTACACCTTC. It codes for CASSLGDRGMSNYGYTF. The chain uses TRBV11-2 and TRBJ1-2; 8 positions agree with TRBD1. Unmatched junction bases numbered 8, after V lost 1 base and J lost 1 base. Looked up from germline, CDR1 is SGHAT and CDR2 is FQNNGV. CDR3 length: 17 amino acids.

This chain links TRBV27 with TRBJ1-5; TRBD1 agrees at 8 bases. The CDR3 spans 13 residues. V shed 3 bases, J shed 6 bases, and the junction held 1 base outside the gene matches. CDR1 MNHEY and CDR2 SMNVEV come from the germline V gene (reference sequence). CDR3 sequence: CASSFQGAQPQHF. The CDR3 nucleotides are TGTGCCAGCAGTTTCCAGGGGGCTCAGCCCCAGCATTTT.

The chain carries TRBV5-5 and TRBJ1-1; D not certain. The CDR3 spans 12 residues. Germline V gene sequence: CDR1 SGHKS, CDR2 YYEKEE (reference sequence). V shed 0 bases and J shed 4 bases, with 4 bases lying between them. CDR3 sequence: CASSLVTTEAFF. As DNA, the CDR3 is TGTGCCAGCAGCTTGGTTACCACTGAAGCTTTCTTT.

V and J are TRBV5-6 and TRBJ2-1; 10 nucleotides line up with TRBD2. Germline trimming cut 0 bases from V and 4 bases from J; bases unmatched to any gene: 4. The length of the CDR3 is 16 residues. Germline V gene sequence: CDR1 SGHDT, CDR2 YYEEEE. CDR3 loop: CASSLGLAGDYNEQFF. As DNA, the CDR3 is TGTGCCAGCAGCTTGGGGCTAGCGGGGGATTACAATGAGCAGTTCTTC. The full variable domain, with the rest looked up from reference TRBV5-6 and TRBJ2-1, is DAGVTQSPTHLIKTRGQQVTLRCSPKSGHDTVSWYQQALGQGPQFIFQYYEEEERQRGNFPDRFSGHQFPNYSSELNVNALLLGDSALYLCASSLGLAGDYNEQFFGPGTRLTVL.

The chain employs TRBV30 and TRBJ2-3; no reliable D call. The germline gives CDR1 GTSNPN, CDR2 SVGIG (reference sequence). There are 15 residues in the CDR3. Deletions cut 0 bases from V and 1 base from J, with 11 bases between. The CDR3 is CAWSVGLLRTDTQYF. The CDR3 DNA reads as TGTGCCTGGAGTGTAGGGTTACTACGCACAGATACGCAGTATTTT.

The CDR3 DNA reads TGCGCCAGCAGCCAAGATAGAGCGGGGGAAGATACGCAGTATTTT. As protein: CASSQDRAGEDTQYF. The V gene is TRBV4-1, the J gene TRBJ2-3, with TRBD2 identical over 8 bases. This CDR3 has 15 amino acids. Germline CDR1 is MGHRA and CDR2 is YSYEKL. V shed 0 bases, J shed 5 bases, and the junction held 4 bases outside the gene matches.

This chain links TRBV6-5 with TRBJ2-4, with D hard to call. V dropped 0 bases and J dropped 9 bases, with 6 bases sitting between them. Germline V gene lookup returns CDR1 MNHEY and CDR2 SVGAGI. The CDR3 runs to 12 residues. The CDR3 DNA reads TGTGCCAGCAGTTACTCGAAAGGCATTCAGTACTTC. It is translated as CASSYSKGIQYF.

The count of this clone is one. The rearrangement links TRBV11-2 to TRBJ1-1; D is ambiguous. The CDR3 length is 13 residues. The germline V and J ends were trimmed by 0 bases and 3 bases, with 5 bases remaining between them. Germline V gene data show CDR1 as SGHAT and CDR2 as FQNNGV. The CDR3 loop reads CASSLDSYTEAFF. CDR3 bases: TGTGCCAGCAGCTTAGACAGCTACACTGAAGCTTTCTTT.

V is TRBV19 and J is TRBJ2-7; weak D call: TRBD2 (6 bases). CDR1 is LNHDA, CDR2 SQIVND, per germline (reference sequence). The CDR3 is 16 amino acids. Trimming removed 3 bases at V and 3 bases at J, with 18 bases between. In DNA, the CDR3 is TGTGCCAGTAGTATTACTCCCAGCAGGGAGGACTACGAGCAGTACTTC. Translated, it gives CASSITPSREDYEQYF.

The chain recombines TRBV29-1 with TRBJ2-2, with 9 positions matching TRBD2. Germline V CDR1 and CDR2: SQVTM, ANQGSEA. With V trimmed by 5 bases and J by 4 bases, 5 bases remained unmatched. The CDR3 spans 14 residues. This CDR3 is CSVFGGRGTGELFF. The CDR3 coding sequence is TGCAGCGTTTTCGGCGGGAGGGGCACCGGGGAGCTGTTTTTT.

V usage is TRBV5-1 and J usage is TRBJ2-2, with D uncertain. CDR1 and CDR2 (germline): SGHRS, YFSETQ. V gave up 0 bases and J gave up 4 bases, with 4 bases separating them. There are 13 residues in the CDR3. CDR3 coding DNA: TGCGCCAGCAGCTTGGGACCCACCGGGGAGCTGTTTTTT. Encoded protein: CASSLGPTGELFF.

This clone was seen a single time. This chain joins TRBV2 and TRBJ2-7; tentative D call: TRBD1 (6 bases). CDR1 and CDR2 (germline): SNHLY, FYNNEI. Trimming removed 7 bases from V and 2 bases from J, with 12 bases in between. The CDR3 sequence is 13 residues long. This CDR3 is CASKWTEAYEQYF. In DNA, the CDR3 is TGTGCCAGCAAATGGACAGAGGCCTACGAGCAGTACTTC.